This T cell receptor (beta chain) was sequenced in a study of blood T cell repertoires in COVID-19. Overall study context: From the United States, Italy and Spain came samples of acute and convalescent COVID-19. From T cells, B-cell-depleted T cells, or PBMCs came the material, which was cDNA or gDNA.

Source study methods: Reference gene primer amplification in the assay estimated nucleated cell counts. Clones were read by immunoSEQ multiplex PCR, and TCRdb kept only the in-frame ones, dropping some. V and J calls and clone size are those listed in that table; D and trimming were worked out from the DNA. There are about 95,000 clones in the sample; approximately 80% occur only once, and more than 20% lies in the top ten. Germline assignment: CDR1 LGHNT and CDR2 FRNRAP. This CDR3 comprises 15 residues. V gave up 1 base and J gave up 3 bases, with 10 bases separating them. The gene calls are TRBV12-5 and TRBJ2-1, with a possible D match to TRBD2 (6 bases). Source material: peripheral blood. The TCR was taken from a human donor in a cohort sampled during active COVID-19. The CDR3 sequence is CASGLGGTFYNEQFF. The DNA of the CDR3 is TGTGCTAGTGGTTTGGGAGGGACTTTCTACAATGAGCAGTTCTTC.